The following is a T cell receptor beta chain sequence with its context. Its target is not known. Healthy people donating bone marrow made up the donors. CDR3 size: 19 residues. 13 Jbeta primers and 60 Vbeta primers were used for the PCR. Some clones are missing from TCRdb's copy, which holds only in-frame ones; the method was immunoSEQ multiplex PCR. The table includes around 150,000 clones, around 60% detected once. This entry comes from a study of cytomegalovirus exposure and HLA in healthy donors. Study-wide results and caveats: TCR beta V- and J-gene trimming was later associated with a missense DCLRE1C variant. Within the data, a cluster of highly shared sequence variants was likely a sequencing artifact. CMV serostatus was the sole immune exposure data available.

V and J are TRBV21-1 and TRBJ1-3; no check of the table's D call, TRBD1, against the DNA was made. TRBV21-1 is annotated as a pseudogene. Sequences were obtained from PBMCs. This TCR derives from a woman in her sixties in good health and CMV-seropositive. CDR3 loop: CASSKAGRKQLLSGNTIYF. The CDR3 DNA reads as TGTGCCAGCAGCAAAGCGGGCAGGAAACAACTTTTATCTGGAAACACCATATATTTT.